This T cell receptor beta chain was sequenced during a study of T cells in Graves' hyperthyroidism and ophthalmopathy. Findings and caveats of the study: Most expanded thyroid clonotypes above 0.001 recurred in blood. The model's output predicted ophthalmopathy at a median of roughly 6.9 months prior to onset.

V was shortened by 0 bases and J by 1 base, with 10 bases between the two germline ends. Germline V gene sequence: CDR1 SGHNT, CDR2 YENEEA. The CDR3 totals 16 residues. Researchers took RNA transcripts and amplified the TCR beta CDR3 regions from them. First-round RT-PCR targeting the TCR CDR3 was performed with the HTBI primer set. TCRdb processed the multiplex PCR reads anew with MiXCR; each CDR3 protein has one entry. Of about 300,000 distinct CDR3 sequences in the sample, roughly 19% were seen once. Remarks on this clonotype: Its antigen is unknown.

At least 3 on the Clinical Activity Score was recorded for ophthalmopathy patients, who also had NOSPECS grade at least 4 and duration under 3 months. Patients with uncontrolled infections, other autoimmune diseases, pregnancy or lactation were excluded. This chain joins TRBV11-3 and TRBJ2-1; tentatively, D is TRBD2 (5 bases). The sequenced material came from blood. This TCR derives from a man in his fifties or sixties with Graves' ophthalmopathy. CDR3 DNA sequence: TGTGCCAGCAGCTTAGATCCGGGGAGATCCTACAATGAGCAGTTCTTC. It specifies CASSLDPGRSYNEQFF. Supplemented by reference TRBV11-3 and TRBJ2-1, the full variable domain reads EAGVVQSPRYKIIEKKQPVAFWCNPISGHNTLYWYLQNLGQGPELLIRYENEEAVDDSQLPKDRFSAERLKGVDSTLKIQPAELGDSAVYLCASSLDPGRSYNEQFFGPGTRLTVL.